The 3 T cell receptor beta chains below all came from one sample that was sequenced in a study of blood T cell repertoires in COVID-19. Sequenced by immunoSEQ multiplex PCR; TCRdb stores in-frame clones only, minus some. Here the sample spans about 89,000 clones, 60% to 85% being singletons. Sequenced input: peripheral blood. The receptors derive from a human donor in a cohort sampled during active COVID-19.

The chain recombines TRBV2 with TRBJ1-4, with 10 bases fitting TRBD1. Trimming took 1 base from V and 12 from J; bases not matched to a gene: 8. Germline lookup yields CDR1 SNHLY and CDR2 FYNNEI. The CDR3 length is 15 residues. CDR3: CASSEVGDRGVELFF. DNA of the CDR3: TGTGCCAGCAGTGAAGTCGGGGACAGGGGAGTAGAACTGTTTTTT.

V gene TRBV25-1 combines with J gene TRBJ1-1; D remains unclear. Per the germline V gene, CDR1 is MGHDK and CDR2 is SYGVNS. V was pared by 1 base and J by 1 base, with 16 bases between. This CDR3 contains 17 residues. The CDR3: CASSEWGVGRPNTEAFF. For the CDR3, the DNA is TGTGCCAGCAGTGAATGGGGAGTGGGCAGGCCGAACACTGAAGCTTTCTTT.

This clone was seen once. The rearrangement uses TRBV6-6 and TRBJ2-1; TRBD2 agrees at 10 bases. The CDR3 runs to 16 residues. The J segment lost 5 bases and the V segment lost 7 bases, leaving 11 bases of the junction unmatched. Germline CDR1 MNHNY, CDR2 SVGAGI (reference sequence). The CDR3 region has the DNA TGTGCCAGCAACCCTCGGGGGCTAGCGGGAGACAATGAGCAGTTCTTC. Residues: CASNPRGLAGDNEQFF.